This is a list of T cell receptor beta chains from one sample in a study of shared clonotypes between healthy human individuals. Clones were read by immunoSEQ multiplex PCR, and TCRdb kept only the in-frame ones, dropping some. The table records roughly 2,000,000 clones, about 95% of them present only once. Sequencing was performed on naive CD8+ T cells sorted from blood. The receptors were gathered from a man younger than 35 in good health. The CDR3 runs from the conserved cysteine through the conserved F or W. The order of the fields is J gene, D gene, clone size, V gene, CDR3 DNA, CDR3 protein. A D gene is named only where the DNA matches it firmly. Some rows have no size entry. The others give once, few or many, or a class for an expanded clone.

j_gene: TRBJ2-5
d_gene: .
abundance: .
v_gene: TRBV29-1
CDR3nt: TGCAGCGTTGAATTGGCAGCAGTACCTGAAGAGACCCAGTACTTC
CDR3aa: CSVELAAVPEETQYF

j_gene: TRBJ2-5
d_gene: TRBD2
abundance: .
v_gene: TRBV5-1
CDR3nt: TGCGCCAGCAGCTTGGCAGCGGGAGGGCCCGAGACCCAGTACTTC
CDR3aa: CASSLAAGGPETQYF

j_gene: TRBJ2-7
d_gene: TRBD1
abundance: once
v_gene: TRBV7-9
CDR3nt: TGTGCCAGCAGCTACTCACCGGGACAGGCTACCTACGAGCAGTACTTC
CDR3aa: CASSYSPGQATYEQYF

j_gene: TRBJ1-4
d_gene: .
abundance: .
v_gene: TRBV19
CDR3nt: TGTGCCAGTTTTGTTGAGAGGCGGGGTGAAAAACTGTTTTTT
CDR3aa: CASFVERRGEKLFF

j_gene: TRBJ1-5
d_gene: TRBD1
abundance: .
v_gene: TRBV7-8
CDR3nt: TGTGCCAGCAGCTTAGAGGGGACAGATAGCAATCAGCCCCAGCATTTT
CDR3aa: CASSLEGTDSNQPQHF

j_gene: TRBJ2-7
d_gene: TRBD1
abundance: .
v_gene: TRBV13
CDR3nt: TGTGCCAGCAGCTTAGGTGGGACAGACTACGAGCAGTACTTC
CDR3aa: CASSLGGTDYEQYF

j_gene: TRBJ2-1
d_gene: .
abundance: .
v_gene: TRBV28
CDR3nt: TGTGCCAGCAGTGGGGGGTCCTCCTACAATGAGCAGTTCTTC
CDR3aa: CASSGGSSYNEQFF

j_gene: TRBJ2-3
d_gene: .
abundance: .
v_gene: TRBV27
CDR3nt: TGTGCCAGCAGTATTCTTAGCACAGATACGCAGTATTTT
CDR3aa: CASSILSTDTQYF

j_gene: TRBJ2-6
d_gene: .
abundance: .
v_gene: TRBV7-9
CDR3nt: TGTGCCAGCAGCTTAGTTGGGCCGCCCTCTGGGGCCAACGTCCTGACTTTC
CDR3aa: CASSLVGPPSGANVLTF

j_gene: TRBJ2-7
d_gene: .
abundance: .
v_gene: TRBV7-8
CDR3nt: TGTGCCAGCAGCTTTGGTGATACCTACGAGCAGTACTTC
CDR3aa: CASSFGDTYEQYF

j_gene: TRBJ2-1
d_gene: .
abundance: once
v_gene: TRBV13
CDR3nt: TGTGCCAGCAGCTTTCCAAGTACAGGCTCCTACAATGAGCAGTTCTTC
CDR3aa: CASSFPSTGSYNEQFF

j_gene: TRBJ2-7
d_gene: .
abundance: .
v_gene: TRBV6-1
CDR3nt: TGTGCCAGCAGTGCACAGGGCCAAGGGTACGAGCAGTACTTC
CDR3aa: CASSAQGQGYEQYF

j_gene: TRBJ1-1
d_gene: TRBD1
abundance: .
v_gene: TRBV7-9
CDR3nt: TGTGCCAGCAGCTTAATAGGGGGCCCCACTGAAGCTTTCTTT
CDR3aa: CASSLIGGPTEAFF

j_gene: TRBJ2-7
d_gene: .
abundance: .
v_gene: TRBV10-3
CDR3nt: TGTGCCATCAGTGAGTCGAAGGCTCGACTAGTTGGCGAGCAGTACTTC
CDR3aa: CAISESKARLVGEQYF

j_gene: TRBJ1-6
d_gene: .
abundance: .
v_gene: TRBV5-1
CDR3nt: TGCGCCAGCAGTCGTACTCGAGGCGAGGGTTCACCCCTCCACTTT
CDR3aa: CASSRTRGEGSPLHF

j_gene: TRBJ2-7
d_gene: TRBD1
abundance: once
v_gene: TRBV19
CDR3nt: TGTGCCAGTAAACCGGACAGGGGCTCCTACGAGCAGTACTTC
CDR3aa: CASKPDRGSYEQYF

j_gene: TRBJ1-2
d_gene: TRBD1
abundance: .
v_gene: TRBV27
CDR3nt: TGTGCCAGCAGGCAGGGGACAGGGATACATGGCTACACCTTC
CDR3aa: CASRQGTGIHGYTF

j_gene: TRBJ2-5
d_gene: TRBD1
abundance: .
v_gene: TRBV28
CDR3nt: TGTGCCAGCAGCCGGGGGGACAGGGATTACCAAGAGACCCAGTACTTC
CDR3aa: CASSRGDRDYQETQYF

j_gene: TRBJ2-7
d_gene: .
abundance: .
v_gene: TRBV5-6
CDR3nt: TGTGCCAGCAGCTTGGATCCCTGGGCGGGGTACTCCTACGAGCAGTACTTC
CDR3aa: CASSLDPWAGYSYEQYF

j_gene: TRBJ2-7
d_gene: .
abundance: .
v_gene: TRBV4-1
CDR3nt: TGCGCCAGCAGCCAACGAGACTATGTCTACGAGCAGTACTTC
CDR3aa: CASSQRDYVYEQYF

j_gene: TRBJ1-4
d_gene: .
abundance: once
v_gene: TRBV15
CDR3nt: TGTGCCACCAGCGGGGGAGGGGGGCTTGATGAAAAACTGTTTTTT
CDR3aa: CATSGGGGLDEKLFF

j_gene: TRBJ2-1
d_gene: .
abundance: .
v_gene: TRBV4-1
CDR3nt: TGCGCCAGCAGCCAAGAGGCTGGGACTTACTACAATGAGCAGTTCTTC
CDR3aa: CASSQEAGTYYNEQFF

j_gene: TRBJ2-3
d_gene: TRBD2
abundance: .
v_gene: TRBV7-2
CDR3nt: TGTGCCAGCAGCTTAATAGCGGGAGGAGGAGATACGCAGTATTTT
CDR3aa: CASSLIAGGGDTQYF

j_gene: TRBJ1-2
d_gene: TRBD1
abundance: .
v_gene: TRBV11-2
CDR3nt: TGTGCCAGCAGCTTTACCGGGACAGGGTATGGCTACACCTTC
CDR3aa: CASSFTGTGYGYTF

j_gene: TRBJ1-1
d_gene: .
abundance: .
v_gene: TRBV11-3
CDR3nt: TGTGCCAGCAGATCCGTTGGCAGGAACACTGAAGCTTTCTTT
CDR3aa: CASRSVGRNTEAFF

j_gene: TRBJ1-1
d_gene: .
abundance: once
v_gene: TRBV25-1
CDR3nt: TGTGCCAGCAGTCCCCGGGACACTCTTGGACCGAACACTGAAGCTTTCTTT
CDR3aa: CASSPRDTLGPNTEAFF

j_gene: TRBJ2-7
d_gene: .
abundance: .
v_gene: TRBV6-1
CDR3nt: TGTGCCAGCAGTGACGGTCTAAACATCTCCTACGAGCAGTACTTC
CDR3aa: CASSDGLNISYEQYF

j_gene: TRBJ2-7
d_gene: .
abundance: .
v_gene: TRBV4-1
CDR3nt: TGCGCCAGCAGCCACGGACCCTCCTACGAGCAGTACTTC
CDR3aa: CASSHGPSYEQYF

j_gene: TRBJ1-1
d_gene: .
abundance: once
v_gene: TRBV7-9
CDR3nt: TGTGCCAGCAGCAAACCGGAGGGAACTGAAGCTTTCTTT
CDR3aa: CASSKPEGTEAFF

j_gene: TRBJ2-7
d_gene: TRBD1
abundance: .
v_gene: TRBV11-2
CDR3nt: TGTGCCAGCACTGACCTGGCAGGGGGCCCTTCCTACGAGCAGTACTTC
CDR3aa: CASTDLAGGPSYEQYF

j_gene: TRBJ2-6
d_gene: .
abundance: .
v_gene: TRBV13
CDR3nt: TGTGCCAGCAGTTCTGCCGCCTTCGGGGCCAACGTCCTGACTTTC
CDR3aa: CASSSAAFGANVLTF

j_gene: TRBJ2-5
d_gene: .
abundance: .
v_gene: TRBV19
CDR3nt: TGTGCCAGTAGTATGGATGGGGAGGCGGAGACCCAGTACTTC
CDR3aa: CASSMDGEAETQYF

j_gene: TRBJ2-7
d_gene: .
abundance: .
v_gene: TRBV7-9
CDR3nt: TGTGCCAGCAGCTTGTCAGGGACTGCCCTTGAGCAGTACTTC
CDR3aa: CASSLSGTALEQYF